A single T cell receptor beta chain is shown here with its context. Its antigen is not yet known. No base qualities exist here, and no much larger clone lies one base off it. The data were obtained in a study of blood T cell repertoires in COVID-19 (TCRdb year 2020). Turning to the overall study: The collaborator samples originated in the United States, Italy and Spain and spanned the acute and convalescent phases of COVID-19. The prospective study material was composed of cDNA or gDNA derived from T cells, B-cell-depleted T cells, or PBMCs. Deeply sampled blood TCRbeta repertoires from subjects exposed to, actively infected with, or recovered from COVID-19 were included in the dataset. The repertoires were released in a freely available public database meant as a resource for research on the immune response to SARS-CoV-2. The samples were drawn from two sources: the first 160 participants of the ongoing ImmuneRACE study, and 1,254 subjects contributed by 6 global collaborators. A de-identified subject ID, COVID-19 status, age in years and sex were almost always included in the sample metadata. HLA class I and class II types, where available, came from metadata supplied by the sample provider rather than from assay-based typing. Summary of the overall study and its limitations: How much clinical and demographic metadata was included differed by source and by participant, and the metadata was provided uncurated.

TCRbeta CDR3 regions were amplified from genomic DNA by means of the immunoSEQ Assay, a bias-controlled multiplex PCR. For the original study's pipeline: Nucleated cell counts per sample were estimated from amplification of reference gene primers within the assay. Sequence reads were collapsed and filtered to measure the absolute abundance of every unique TCRbeta CDR3 rearrangement. For each sample, productive Simpson clonality was calculated by taking the square root of Simpson's diversity index across productive rearrangements. Drawn from immuneACCESS, this table holds only the in-frame rearrangements with V and J called that TCRdb kept. Clones are partly lost; checked studies trace under half to an unresolved V gene and leave the rest unexplained. V and J calls plus clone size are reproduced from that table; the DNA served to infer D and trimming. Counted in this sample were 120,000 or so clones; more than 80% of them appeared once. Less than 30% of the sample comes from the top ten.

The junction shows trimming of 3 bases on V and 0 bases on J, and the gene matches do not reach 13 bases of it. Based on the germline V gene, the CDR1 and CDR2 sequences are SGHTA and FQGNSA. The CDR3 sequence holds 19 residues, the cysteine and phenylalanine included. This entry keeps only the CDR3 DNA: 57 bases, framed from base 1. The collaborating institutions used their own protocols to collect whole blood in K2EDTA tubes. Collaborator samples were shipped for TCRbeta analysis as frozen whole blood, isolated PBMCs, or DNA extracted from either sample type. The chain employs TRBV7-2 and TRBJ2-7; the central 11 bases match TRBD2. The sample was peripheral blood. The sequence was obtained from a man between 65 and 79 years old with active or convalescent COVID-19. The DNA reads TGTGCCAGCAGCTTTCGTGGGGGACTAGCGGTAGAGAGCTCCTACGAGCAGTACTTC. It translates to CASSFRGGLAVESSYEQYF.